This T cell receptor beta chain derives from a study of blood T cell repertoires in COVID-19. The CDR3 runs to 17 residues. Germline V gene lookup returns CDR1 SGDLS and CDR2 YYNGEE. Trimming removed 0 bases from V and 6 bases from J; junction bases left unmatched: 12. Authors' analysis steps: By means of reference gene primer amplification, nucleated cell counts were estimated. Assay used: immunoSEQ multiplex PCR; TCRdb lists only in-frame clones, some missing. V and J calls and clone size are those listed in that table; D and trimming were worked out from the DNA. Altogether approximately 250,000 clones are present, over 75% being singletons, with the ten largest covering over 8.5%.

Sequences were obtained from peripheral blood. The rearrangement joins TRBV9 to TRBJ2-3, with 8 bases aligning to TRBD2. The origin of this receptor is a human donor in a cohort sampled during active COVID-19. CDR3 sequence reads: CASSVGLAGFGDDTQYF. CDR3 sequence (DNA): TGTGCCAGCAGCGTAGGTTTAGCGGGGTTCGGGGACGATACGCAGTATTTT.